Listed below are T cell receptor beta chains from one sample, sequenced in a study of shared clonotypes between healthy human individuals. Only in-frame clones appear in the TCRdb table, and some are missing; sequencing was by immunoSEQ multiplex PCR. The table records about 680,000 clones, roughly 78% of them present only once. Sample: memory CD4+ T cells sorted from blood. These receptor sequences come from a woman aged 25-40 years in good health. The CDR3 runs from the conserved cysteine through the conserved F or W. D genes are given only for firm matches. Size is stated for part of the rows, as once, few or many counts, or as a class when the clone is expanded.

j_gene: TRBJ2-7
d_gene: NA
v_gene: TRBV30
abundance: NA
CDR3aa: CAWSGTSYEQYF
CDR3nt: TGTGCCTGGAGCGGTACTTCCTACGAGCAGTACTTC

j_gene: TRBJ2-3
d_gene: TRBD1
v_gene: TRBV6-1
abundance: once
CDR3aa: CASSDQGADTQYF
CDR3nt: TGTGCCAGCAGTGATCAGGGGGCTGATACGCAGTATTTT

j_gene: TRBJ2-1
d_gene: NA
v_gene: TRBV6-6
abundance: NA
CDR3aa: CASSTEDSSGEQFF
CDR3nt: TGTGCCAGCAGTACCGAAGACTCCTCGGGTGAGCAGTTCTTC

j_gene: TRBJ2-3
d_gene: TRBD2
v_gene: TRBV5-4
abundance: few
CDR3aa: CASSFPGLNTDTQYF
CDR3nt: TGTGCCAGCAGTTTCCCGGGACTAAACACAGATACGCAGTATTTT

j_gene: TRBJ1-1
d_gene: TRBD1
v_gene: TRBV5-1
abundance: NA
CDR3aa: CASSSSGGDTEAFF
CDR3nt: TGCGCCAGCAGCTCCTCAGGGGGAGACACTGAAGCTTTCTTT

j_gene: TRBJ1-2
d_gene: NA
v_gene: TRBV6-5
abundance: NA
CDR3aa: CASSYSNMRRGGYTF
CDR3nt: TGTGCCAGCAGTTACTCAAACATGAGGAGGGGTGGCTACACCTTC

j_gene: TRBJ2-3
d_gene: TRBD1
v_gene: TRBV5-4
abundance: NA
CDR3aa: CASSGRDRVTDTQYF
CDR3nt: TGTGCCAGCAGCGGCCGGGACAGGGTGACAGATACGCAGTATTTT

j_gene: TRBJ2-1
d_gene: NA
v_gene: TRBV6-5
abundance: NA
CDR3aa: CASSRTNEQFF
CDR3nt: TGTGCCAGCAGCCGAACAAATGAGCAGTTCTTC

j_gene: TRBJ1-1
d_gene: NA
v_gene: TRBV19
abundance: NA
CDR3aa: CASNRGDTEAFF
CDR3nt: TGTGCCAGTAATAGGGGGGACACTGAAGCTTTCTTT

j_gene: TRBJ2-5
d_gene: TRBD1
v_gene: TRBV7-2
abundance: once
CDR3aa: CASSQWTGGQTQYF
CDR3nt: TGTGCCAGCAGTCAGTGGACAGGGGGGCAGACCCAGTACTTC

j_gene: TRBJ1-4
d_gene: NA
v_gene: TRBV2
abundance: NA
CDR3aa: CASRWGEKLFF
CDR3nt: TGTGCCAGCAGGTGGGGAGAAAAACTGTTTTTT

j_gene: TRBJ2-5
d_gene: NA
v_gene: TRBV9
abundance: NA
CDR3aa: CASSEGHSQETQYF
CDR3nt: TGTGCCAGCAGCGAGGGACATTCCCAAGAGACCCAGTACTTC

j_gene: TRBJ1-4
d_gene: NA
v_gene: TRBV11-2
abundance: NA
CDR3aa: CASRGGLNEKLFF
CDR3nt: TGTGCCAGCAGGGGAGGGCTTAATGAAAAACTGTTTTTT

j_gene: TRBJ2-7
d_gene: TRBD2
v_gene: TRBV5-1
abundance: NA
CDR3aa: CASSLVASGIGEQYF
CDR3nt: TGCGCCAGCAGCTTGGTGGCTAGCGGGATAGGCGAGCAGTACTTC

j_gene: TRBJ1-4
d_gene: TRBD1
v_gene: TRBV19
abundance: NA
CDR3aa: CASSSGQPTNEKLFF
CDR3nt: TGTGCCAGTAGTTCGGGACAGCCTACTAATGAAAAACTGTTTTTT

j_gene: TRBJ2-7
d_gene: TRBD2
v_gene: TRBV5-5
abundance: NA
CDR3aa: CASSLALTSGRESYEQYF
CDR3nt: TGTGCCAGCAGCTTGGCCCTGACTAGCGGGAGGGAATCCTACGAGCAGTACTTC

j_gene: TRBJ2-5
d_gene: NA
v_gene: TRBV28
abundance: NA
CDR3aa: CASSPGPARETQYF
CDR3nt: TGTGCCAGCAGTCCGGGGCCAGCGCGAGAGACCCAGTACTTC

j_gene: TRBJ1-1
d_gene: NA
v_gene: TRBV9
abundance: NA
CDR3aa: CASSVDVYGMNTEAFF
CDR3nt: TGTGCCAGCAGCGTAGATGTTTATGGAATGAACACTGAAGCTTTCTTT

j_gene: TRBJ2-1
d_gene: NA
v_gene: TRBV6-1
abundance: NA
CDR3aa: CASSEGHEQFF
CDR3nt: TGTGCCAGCAGTGAGGGGCATGAGCAGTTCTTC

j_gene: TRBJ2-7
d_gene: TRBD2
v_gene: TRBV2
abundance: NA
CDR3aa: CASTQKTSGVGEQYF
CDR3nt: TGTGCCAGCACCCAAAAAACTAGCGGGGTGGGAGAGCAGTACTTC

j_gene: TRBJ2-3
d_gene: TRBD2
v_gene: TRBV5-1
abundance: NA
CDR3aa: CASSPDEREWMGDTQYF
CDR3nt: TGCGCCAGCAGCCCGGATGAGCGGGAGTGGATGGGAGATACGCAGTATTTT

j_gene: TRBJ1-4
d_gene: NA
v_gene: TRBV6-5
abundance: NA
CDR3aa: CASRPDSPGEKLFF
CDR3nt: TGTGCCAGCAGACCAGACAGCCCGGGTGAAAAACTGTTTTTT

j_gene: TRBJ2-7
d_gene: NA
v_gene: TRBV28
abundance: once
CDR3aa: CASSFQGLGEQYF
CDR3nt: TGTGCCAGCAGTTTTCAGGGGCTGGGTGAGCAGTACTTC

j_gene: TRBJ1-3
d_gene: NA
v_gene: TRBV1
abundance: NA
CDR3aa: CTSSHTQDRGPIDGNTIYF
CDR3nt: TGCACCAGCAGCCACACACAGGACAGGGGGCCTATCGATGGAAACACCATATATTTT